These 5 T cell receptor beta chains originate from one sample sequenced in a study of blood T cell repertoires in COVID-19. Measured with immunoSEQ multiplex PCR; TCRdb has only the in-frame clones, and not every one. The repertoire holds 100,000 to 150,000 clones, around 83% seen once, with 5.5% to 6% in the top ten. The sequencing input was peripheral blood. The source is an elderly man with active or convalescent COVID-19.

The chain recombines TRBV7-9 with TRBJ2-7; 10 bases are shared with TRBD1. Losses at the gene ends were 2 bases for V and 6 bases for J; bases not matched to a gene: 4. The length of the CDR3 is 14 residues. From germline, CDR1 is SEHNR and CDR2 FQNEAQ (reference sequence). This CDR3 reads CASSLMTGGAEQYF. As DNA, the CDR3 is TGTGCCAGCAGCTTAATGACAGGGGGCGCCGAGCAGTACTTC.

This clone was observed a single time. The genes are TRBV28 and TRBJ1-1; 7 nucleotides align to TRBD1. After removal of 9 bases from V and 4 bases from J, the junction contained 11 bases not matched to a gene. Germline values: CDR1 MDHEN, CDR2 SYDVKM. This CDR3 spans 14 amino acids. As DNA, the CDR3 is TGTGCCAGTTTAGAGACAGGGTTGATCACTGAAGCTTTCTTT. It encodes CASLETGLITEAFF. The full variable domain, with the rest looked up from reference TRBV28 and TRBJ1-1, is DVKVTQSSRYLVKRTGEKVFLECVQDMDHENMFWYRQDPGLGLRLIYFSYDVKMKEKGDIPEGYSVSREKKERFSLILESASTNQTSMYLCASLETGLITEAFFGQGTRLTVV.

The gene calls are TRBV28 and TRBJ2-3, with 8 bases matching TRBD2. This CDR3 is 16 amino acids long. V lost 2 bases and J lost 8; bases outside the gene matches: 12. Germline values: CDR1 MDHEN, CDR2 SYDVKM. This CDR3 is CASSLTSGGIEGTQYF. The CDR3 region has the DNA TGTGCCAGCAGTTTAACCAGCGGGGGAATCGAGGGTACGCAGTATTTT.

V is TRBV7-2 and J is TRBJ2-5; 10 bases match TRBD2. The CDR3 is 14 amino acids. The V segment lost 5 bases and the J segment 7 bases; nucleotides outside the gene matches: 7. Germline lookup yields CDR1 SGHTA and CDR2 FQGNSA. The CDR3 reads CASSERGGLGTQYF. CDR3 nucleotide sequence: TGTGCCAGCAGCGAGCGGGGGGGCCTCGGGACCCAGTACTTC.

The J gene is TRBJ2-3, the V gene TRBV5-1, with a possible D match to TRBD1 (5 bases). Germline V gene lookup returns CDR1 SGHRS and CDR2 YFSETQ. The V and J ends lost 2 bases and 4 bases respectively, with 11 bases between them. This CDR3 is 14 amino acids long. The CDR3 reads CASSLGGASDTQYF. CDR3 nucleotide sequence: TGCGCCAGCAGCTTAGGTGGGGCTTCAGATACGCAGTATTTT. The full variable domain, rest sourced from reference TRBV5-1 and TRBJ2-3, is KAGVTQTPRYLIKTRGQQVTLSCSPISGHRSVSWYQQTPGQGLQFLFEYFSETQRNKGNFPGRFSGRQFSNSRSEMNVSTLELGDSALYLCASSLGGASDTQYFGPGTRLTVL.